This T cell receptor (beta chain) was captured in a study of persistence of HIV-infected CD4 T cells. Study-wide findings and caveats: TCRbeta richness was lower in CMV- and Gag-responding cells than in anti-CD3/anti-CD28-responding cells. Bulk TCR data could not be restricted to HIV-1-infected CMV-responding cells. Degenerate expanded CDR3beta sequences were enriched among CMV- and Gag-responding cells.

A single count supports this clone. Its specificity is unknown. The CDR3 runs 11 residues. V gave up 0 bases and J gave up 3 bases, with 1 base separating them. Germline loops: CDR1 SGHKS, CDR2 YYEKEE (reference sequence). An overlapping HIV-1 Gag peptide pool stimulated these cells at roughly 1 ug/peptide/mL. Sorting of responding CD4+ T cells relied on upregulated CD40 ligand together with CD69. The immunoSEQ assay was version 4, run in survey mode. The assay was immunoSEQ multiplex PCR, and TCRdb's table has in-frame clones only and misses some. This sample has 25,000 to 35,000 clones, with around 70% found just once.

The chain uses TRBV5-5 and TRBJ2-7; D uncertain. This TCR was sampled from an adult man with HIV who was CMV-seropositive. The sample was CD4+ T cells sorted from PBMCs after approximately 20-hour stimulation, taken from a patient who received antiretroviral therapy. The CDR3 sequence: CASSLDYEQYF. For the CDR3, the DNA is TGTGCCAGCAGCTTGGACTACGAGCAGTACTTC.